These 26 T cell receptor beta chains came from one sample sequenced in a study of T-cell memory formation after mild COVID-19. Using its own MiXCR run on the 5' RACE reads, TCRdb lists one record per CDR3 protein. This table has approximately 410,000 distinct CDR3 sequences, less than 25% appearing once. The sequencing sample was made of PBMCs or a T cell subset sorted from them (not recorded which). These receptors came from an adult woman who had mild COVID-19 (a few samples of this study predate the infection). Cell type and time point are not known.

This clonotype was counted a few times. V gene TRBV5-1 combines with J gene TRBJ1-4, with a tentative D call TRBD1 (5 bases). The CDR3 is made up of 15 amino acids. V was clipped by 0 bases and J by 7 bases, with 13 bases between them. Germline V gives CDR1 SGHRS, CDR2 YFSETQ. CDR3 residues: CASSLEGRESEKLFF. CDR3 in DNA: TGCGCCAGCAGCTTGGAAGGCAGGGAATCTGAAAAACTGTTTTTT.

V and J are TRBV6-2 or TRBV6-3 and TRBJ1-2, with a possible D match to TRBD1 (6 bases). The CDR3 has 16 amino acids. V lost 5 bases and J lost 2, with 18 bases in between. The germline V gene has CDR1 MNHEY and CDR2 SVGEGT. The DNA of the CDR3 is TGTGCCAGCAGTCCCTTTTCGGGGGGCTTGAACTATGGCTACACCTTC. This translates into CASSPFSGGLNYGYTF.

CDR3 loop: CASSWTSGGTNTGELFF. As DNA, the CDR3 is TGTGCCAGCAGTTGGACTAGCGGGGGGACGAACACCGGGGAGCTGTTTTTT. V gene TRBV12-3 or TRBV12-4 combines with J gene TRBJ2-2; 14 positions match TRBD2. This CDR3 comprises 17 residues. With 4 bases clipped from V and 0 bases from J, the junction kept 1 base outside the gene matches.

J is TRBJ2-7 and V is TRBV10-3; 7 bases are shared with TRBD1. The V gene's germline CDR1 is ENHRY and CDR2 SYGVKD. The CDR3 length is 14 residues. V trimming: 6 bases; J trimming: 4 bases; junction bases outside the gene matches: 9. The CDR3 spells CAIRAGTALYEQYF. In nucleotides, the CDR3 is TGTGCCATCAGGGCCGGGACAGCACTATACGAGCAGTACTTC.

The V and J genes are TRBV5-1 and TRBJ2-7; TRBD2 matches 13 bases. The V segment lost 3 bases and the J segment 5 bases; nucleotides outside the gene matches: 8. This CDR3 comprises 16 residues. Germline loops: CDR1 SGHRS, CDR2 YFSETQ. The CDR3 reads CASSWPRLAGGNEQYF. DNA of the CDR3: TGCGCCAGCAGCTGGCCCCGACTAGCGGGAGGCAACGAGCAGTACTTC.

A few counts support this clonotype. CDR3 residues: CASTQTFGGGEAFF. The CDR3 nucleotides are TGTGCCAGCACCCAGACTTTTGGAGGGGGCGAAGCTTTCTTT. V gene TRBV5-4 combines with J gene TRBJ1-1; 7 bases fit TRBD1. The CDR3 is made up of 14 amino acids. The germline gives CDR1 SGHNT, CDR2 YYREEE (reference sequence). With 6 bases clipped from V and 8 bases from J, the junction kept 13 bases outside the gene matches.

This clonotype was detected a few times. The V and J genes are TRBV12-3 or TRBV12-4 and TRBJ2-4; TRBD1 aligns across 9 bases. The CDR3 length is 15 residues. V dropped 1 base and J dropped 9; count of bases not matched to a gene: 7. As DNA, the CDR3 is TGTGCCAGCAGTTTAGTACAGGGGGCGAGGGTCATTCAGTACTTC. Translation gives CASSLVQGARVIQYF.

A few counts support this clonotype. V gene TRBV9 combines with J gene TRBJ2-3; tentative D call: TRBD1 (5 bases). Germline CDR1 and CDR2: SGDLS and YYNGEE. This CDR3 contains 15 residues. The V end lost 5 bases, the J end lost 4 bases, and 17 bases lay between the germline ends. This CDR3 reads CASSLGSGISDTQYF. As DNA, the CDR3 is TGTGCCAGCAGTCTTGGGTCAGGGATCTCAGATACGCAGTATTTT.

This rearrangement joins TRBV10-3 to TRBJ2-5; D is perhaps TRBD1 or TRBD2 (5 bases each). V lost 0 bases to trimming and J lost 4 bases, with 15 bases between them. Germline V lookup: CDR1 ENHRY, CDR2 SYGVKD. The CDR3 runs 16 residues. For the CDR3, the DNA is TGTGCCATCAGTGAGTCGACTCCGAGGGGCGGAGAGACCCAGTACTTC. Translated: CAISESTPRGGETQYF.

The gene calls are TRBV7-2 and TRBJ1-2; D gene uncertain. Germline values: CDR1 SGHTA, CDR2 FQGNSA. The CDR3 covers 15 residues. Trimming removed 3 bases at V and 2 bases at J, with 13 bases between. The CDR3 DNA follows: TGTGCCAGCAGCTTCGGTTCGCAGTTGAACTATGGCTACACCTTC. Its protein product is CASSFGSQLNYGYTF.

This clonotype was seen only a few times. The chain has TRBV6-5 and TRBJ1-1; no clear D. The V end lost 6 bases, the J end lost 6 bases, and 17 bases lay between the germline ends. Germline V CDR1 and CDR2: MNHEY, SVGAGI. There are 14 residues in the CDR3. The CDR3 here is CASRWTGLHAEAFF. CDR3 bases: TGTGCCAGCAGATGGACGGGGTTGCACGCTGAAGCTTTCTTT.

This chain joins TRBV7-9 and TRBJ2-3; D is unclear. Per germline, CDR1 SEHNR and CDR2 FQNEAQ (reference sequence). V was trimmed by 6 bases and J by 2 bases, leaving 6 bases between them. This CDR3 is 12 amino acids long. CDR3 region: CASRYYTDTQYF. CDR3 coding DNA: TGTGCCAGCAGATACTACACAGATACGCAGTATTTT.

The chain carries TRBV5-1 and TRBJ1-3; the D gene is possibly TRBD1 (6 bases). Germline lookup yields CDR1 SGHRS and CDR2 YFSETQ. Between the trimmed V and J ends, which lost 4 bases and 4 bases, there was a span of 15 bases. CDR3 length: 15 residues. The CDR3 region is CASSPGQGRGNTIYF. In DNA, the CDR3 is TGCGCCAGCAGCCCCGGTCAGGGGCGGGGAAACACCATATATTTT.

The chain links TRBV3-1 to TRBJ2-6, with 10 bases fitting TRBD1. J gave up 1 base and V 6 bases, and 9 bases lay outside the gene matches. Looked up from germline, CDR1 is LGHDT and CDR2 is YNNKEL (reference sequence). The CDR3 is 18 amino acids. CDR3 residues: CASRPWTGGFSGANVLTF. The CDR3 nucleotides read TGTGCCAGCAGACCATGGACAGGGGGATTTTCTGGGGCCAACGTCCTGACTTTC.

This clonotype was found a few times. V is TRBV11-3 and J is TRBJ2-7, with D uncertain. Germline V lookup: CDR1 SGHNT, CDR2 YENEEA. V lost 0 bases, J lost 2 bases, and 5 bases lay in between. This CDR3 region has 13 residues. CDR3 sequence: CASSLDPAYEQYF. CDR3 nucleotides: TGTGCCAGCAGCTTAGACCCAGCCTACGAGCAGTACTTC.

The V and J genes are TRBV7-3 and TRBJ2-5; 8 nucleotides agree with TRBD1. Germline V lookup: CDR1 SGHTA, CDR2 FQGTGA. The J segment lost 5 bases and the V segment lost 2 bases, leaving 4 bases of the junction unmatched. This CDR3 comprises 14 residues. The CDR3 sequence: CASSLGTGTETQYF. The CDR3, as DNA: TGTGCCAGCAGCTTAGGGACAGGCACGGAGACCCAGTACTTC.

This clonotype occurred a few times. This chain links TRBV4-3 with TRBJ2-1; 7 bases are a match to TRBD2. Germline V gene lookup returns CDR1 LGHNA and CDR2 YSLEER. After removal of 4 bases from V and 5 bases from J, the junction contained 8 bases not matched to a gene. The CDR3 length is 15 residues. The CDR3 region is CASSREREINNEQFF. The DNA of the CDR3 is TGCGCCAGCAGCCGGGAGCGGGAAATTAACAATGAGCAGTTCTTC.

Only a few counts were recorded for this clonotype. The chain uses TRBV5-4 and TRBJ2-5; TRBD2 matches 13 bases. Germline V gives CDR1 SGHNT, CDR2 YYREEE (reference sequence). The CDR3 runs to 16 residues. Unmatched junction bases numbered 8, after V lost 4 bases and J lost 5 bases. The CDR3 DNA follows: TGTGCCAGCAGCATGGGACTAGCGGGGTTTGGGGAGACCCAGTACTTC. It is translated as CASSMGLAGFGETQYF.

The V and J genes are TRBV7-3 and TRBJ2-1, with 9 bases matching TRBD2. CDR1 and CDR2 from the germline V gene are SGHTA and FQGTGA. J was trimmed by 5 bases and V by 1 base; bases with no gene match: 3. The CDR3 is 15 amino acids. The CDR3 protein is CASSLSGGANNEQFF. The CDR3 DNA reads TGTGCCAGCAGCTTAAGCGGGGGGGCTAACAATGAGCAGTTCTTC.

This clonotype has a handful of counts. The chain combines TRBV7-2 with TRBJ2-3; 8 nucleotides agree with TRBD2. The CDR3 consists of 17 residues. In germline, CDR1 is SGHTA, CDR2 FQGNSA. V dropped 3 bases and J dropped 2; count of bases not matched to a gene: 10. The chain's CDR3 is CASSFSAAGAITDTQYF. The CDR3 DNA sequence: TGTGCCAGCAGCTTCTCGGCAGCGGGGGCAATCACAGATACGCAGTATTTT.

Many counts were recorded for this clonotype. The chain links TRBV12-3 or TRBV12-4 to TRBJ1-1; D remains ambiguous. V lost 6 bases and J 6 bases, leaving 11 bases between the germline ends. This CDR3 region has 12 residues. CDR3 in amino acids: CASSPEVPEAFF. CDR3 bases: TGTGCCAGCAGCCCCGAGGTCCCTGAAGCTTTCTTT.

The V gene is TRBV3-1, the J gene TRBJ1-5; D is uncertain. CDR3 length equals 16 residues. The ends were cut back, 4 bases at V and 0 bases at J, with 13 bases in the middle. Per germline, CDR1 LGHDT and CDR2 YNNKEL (reference sequence). For the CDR3, the DNA is TGTGCCAGCAGCCCCACCGGGTTCTATAGCAATCAGCCCCAGCATTTT. This sequence encodes CASSPTGFYSNQPQHF.

This clonotype appeared once. This rearrangement joins TRBV4-1 to TRBJ2-3; D not certain. The germline V gene has CDR1 MGHRA and CDR2 YSYEKL. The V end lost 0 bases, the J end lost 0 bases, and 7 bases lay between the germline ends. The CDR3 has 15 residues. The CDR3 loop reads CASSQEERSTDTQYF. In DNA form, the CDR3 reads TGCGCCAGCAGCCAAGAGGAGCGCAGCACAGATACGCAGTATTTT.

This clonotype was recorded a few times. The chain is built from TRBV20-1 and TRBJ1-3; D is uncertain. The ends were cut back, 7 bases at V and 2 bases at J, with 9 bases in the middle. Germline loops: CDR1 DFQATT, CDR2 SNEGSKA (reference sequence). This CDR3 spans 12 amino acids. The DNA of the CDR3 is TGCAGTGTTGGCAGGACTGGAAACACCATATATTTT. Encoded protein: CSVGRTGNTIYF.

This clonotype was observed a single time. CDR3 loop: CASILNAGGRYNEQFF. The CDR3 DNA reads TGTGCCAGCATCCTTAATGCGGGAGGCCGCTACAATGAGCAGTTCTTC. The chain employs TRBV5-5 and TRBJ2-1; 8 bases align to TRBD2. This CDR3 contains 16 residues. The V gene end was trimmed by 6 bases and the J gene end by 3 bases; junction bases not matched to a gene: 11. Germline V gives CDR1 SGHKS, CDR2 YYEKEE (reference sequence).

This clonotype has just a few counts. V gene TRBV27 combines with J gene TRBJ1-5; a possible D gene is TRBD1 (5 bases). With 6 bases removed from V and 3 bases from J, the gap between germline ends came to 6 bases. Per the germline V gene, CDR1 is MNHEY and CDR2 is SMNVEV (reference sequence). This CDR3 comprises 12 residues. Written as DNA, the CDR3 is TGTGCCAGCAGGGGGCCCAATCAGCCCCAGCATTTT. This encodes CASRGPNQPQHF.